What follows describes a single T cell receptor (beta chain). Some clones are missing from TCRdb's copy, which holds only in-frame ones; the method was immunoSEQ multiplex PCR. In the table there are some 80,000 clones, more than 70% of which are singletons. This CDR3 has 15 residues. V dropped 3 bases and J dropped 6 bases, with 18 bases sitting between them. Germline V CDR1 and CDR2: MNHEY, SMNVEV (reference sequence). This entry belongs to a study of blood T cell repertoires in COVID-19. The wider study: T cells, B-cell-depleted T cells, or PBMCs provided the cDNA or gDNA that served as material.

The sequenced material came from peripheral blood. The chain has TRBV27 and TRBJ2-7; a possible D gene is TRBD1 (6 bases). This sequence originates from a man aged 60 to 75 with active or convalescent COVID-19. The CDR3 loop is CASSFLSYDRSEQYF. Here the CDR3 DNA reads TGTGCCAGCAGTTTCCTCTCCTATGACAGGTCCGAGCAGTACTTC.